This T cell receptor beta chain was retrieved from a study of T cells in Graves' hyperthyroidism and ophthalmopathy. This clonotype was picked up a small number of times. Lactation, pregnancy, other autoimmune disease or uncontrolled infection excluded patients. The junction had 5 bases not matched to a gene; V was cut back by 0 bases and J by 10 bases. Germline values: CDR1 SGDLS, CDR2 YYNGEE. This CDR3 has 13 residues. Template material for amplifying TCR beta CDR3 regions consisted of RNA transcripts. Using the HTBI primer set, a first-round RT-PCR was run on the TCR CDR3. One entry per CDR3 protein, called by TCRdb with MiXCR from the multiplex PCR reads. The sample has approximately 320,000 distinct CDR3 sequences, approximately 16% seen once; the top ten hold around 35%.

This chain links TRBV9 with TRBJ2-5, with TRBD2 identical over 8 bases. The receptor's source is a man aged 25 to 45 with Graves' hyperthyroidism. Sequenced: blood. The CDR3 reads CASSVDAGGDQYF. The CDR3 DNA is TGTGCCAGCAGCGTAGATGCCGGGGGGGACCAGTACTTC.